The entry that follows covers one T cell receptor beta chain sequence. The sample is drawn from a study of blood T cell repertoires in COVID-19. Study overall: Specimens from acute and convalescent COVID-19 originated in the United States, Italy and Spain. Sample material is recorded as cDNA or gDNA derived from T cells, B-cell-depleted T cells, or PBMCs.

Seattle patients were enrolled while actively infected and followed longitudinally. Under the authors' procedure: Using reference gene primer amplification, nucleated cell counts were estimated. Generated by immunoSEQ multiplex PCR, the TCRdb table keeps only in-frame clones and is missing some. Clone size and V and J calls were adopted from that table, with D and trimming inferred from the DNA. The sample includes over 200,000 clones, 86% of them seen just once. J gave up 4 bases and V 3 bases, and 13 bases lay outside the gene matches. The CDR3 length is 17 residues. Looked up from germline, CDR1 is LNHDA and CDR2 is SQIVND (reference sequence).

This clonotype originated in a middle-aged man with COVID-19, enrolled during active disease. The sample was peripheral blood. The chain carries TRBV19 and TRBJ1-2; TRBD1 matches at 8 bases. The CDR3 DNA reads TGTGCCAGTAGTATTACCTCCACAGGGGGAAGGCTCTATGGCTACACCTTC. Residues: CASSITSTGGRLYGYTF. Based on the CDR3 plus reference TRBV19 and TRBJ1-2, the full variable domain is DGGITQSPKYLFRKEGQNVTLSCEQNLNHDAMYWYRQDPGQGLRLIYYSQIVNDFQKGDIAEGYSVSREKKESFPLTVTSAQKNPTAFYLCASSITSTGGRLYGYTFGSGTRLTVV.